This T cell receptor beta chain was captured by sequencing in a study of blood T cells in healthy people across ages. Whole-study context: Template-switching capture recovered about one barcoded beta molecule per two T cells.

PCR was performed a second time for roughly 7 to 12 cycles using a sample-barcoded 5' primer and a J-beta primer mix. Carrying 12 random nucleotides, a template-switch adaptor labeled each individual cDNA molecule. Per-sample output comprised a minimum of 2.5 million paired-end reads containing CDR3. From the 5' RACE reads, TCRdb called clonotypes with MiXCR, one entry per CDR3 protein. This sample yields about 1.8 million distinct CDR3 sequences, of which 40% to 55% are seen a single time; over 2% belongs to the top ten. In this sample, this clonotype turned up a few times. The antigen remains undetermined. Study results and limitations: Researchers deemed the diversity estimates from one million T cells underestimates.

V lost 0 bases and J lost 2, with 8 bases in between. Looked up from germline, CDR1 is SNHLY and CDR2 is FYNNEI. The CDR3 spans 15 residues. The TCR was taken from a woman aged 35 to 49 in good health. Sequencing used blood. This chain uses TRBV2 with TRBJ1-5; unclear D gene. The CDR3 sequence is CASSEASPGNQPQHF. In DNA, the CDR3 is TGTGCCAGCAGTGAAGCGTCTCCTGGCAATCAGCCCCAGCATTTT.